This T cell receptor (beta chain) was profiled in a study of human T cells and chemical hapten exposure. On the study more broadly: The study enrolled mostly female patients with alopecia areata, totalis or universalis.

Time point: pre-sensitization, week 0. As for treatment: therapeutic diphenylcyclopropenone sensitization with weekly scalp DPC. Staff drew blood before applying each patch test. Separate cDNA molecules received unique molecular identifiers, which the library attached to them. TCRdb recomputed calls from the RACE reads with MiXCR, one row per CDR3 protein. The sample has about 80,000 distinct CDR3 sequences, 11% to 15% seen once; the top ten hold more than 3.5%. Germline CDR1 reads DFQATT; CDR2 reads SNEGSKA (reference sequence). The CDR3 contains 13 residues. V was pared by 6 bases and J by 0 bases, with 9 bases between. Findings and limits, study-wide: No shift was seen in TCRs above 1 in 1000 frequency with DPC sensitization.

This clonotype was seen a few times. The antigen is undetermined. V usage is TRBV20-1 and J usage is TRBJ1-5; no firm D call. Sample: whole blood, taken in connection with sensitization to the hapten diphenylcyclopropenone (DPC). The sequence derives from a woman in her fifties or sixties with alopecia areata. Some clones in this sample may be carry-over from other donors' samples. The CDR3 DNA follows: TGCAGTGCCGGACTGGGTAGCAATCAGCCCCAGCATTTT. Residues: CSAGLGSNQPQHF.